This T cell receptor beta chain derives from a study of identical twins. Study observations and caveats: Out-of-frame alpha sequences shared between twins exhibited an excess of low generation probability.

Germline assignment: CDR1 SQVTM and CDR2 ANQGSEA. The CDR3 is made up of 10 amino acids. Trimming stripped 6 bases from V and 6 bases from J, with 7 bases between. Many counts were recorded for this clonotype. Its antigen is not identified. Carrying unique molecular identifiers, the cDNA also gained a universal primer site through template switching. TCRdb fed the 5' RACE reads into MiXCR, producing one record per CDR3 protein. The sample includes approximately 700,000 distinct CDR3 sequences, 5.5% to 7.5% of them seen just once. The TCR was taken from a man aged 18 to 30 in good health. V usage is TRBV29-1 and J usage is TRBJ2-3; D call uncertain. Sequencing was done on a sample of naive T cells sorted from blood. CDR3 amino acids: CSVLVDTQYF. CDR3 bases: TGCAGCGTCCTGGTGGATACGCAGTATTTT.